This T cell receptor beta chain appears in the sequencing data of a study of cytomegalovirus exposure and HLA in healthy donors. The CDR3 contains 15 residues. Germline-derived CDR1 and CDR2 are ENHRY and SYGVKD. The V and J ends lost 10 bases and 0 bases respectively, with 17 bases between them. Researchers ran the PCR with 60 Vbeta and 13 Jbeta primers. Sequencing was performed with immunoSEQ multiplex PCR; in TCRdb, only in-frame clones are kept and a portion is missing. The table shows some 150,000 clones, with roughly 80% occurring only once. Sequencing used PBMCs. This TCR was recovered from a middle-aged woman in good health and CMV-seropositive. This sequence joins TRBV10-3 and TRBJ2-3; no clear D gene. CDR3: CATRKSGSSTDTQYF. DNA of the CDR3: TGTGCCACCCGAAAAAGTGGCTCTAGCACAGATACGCAGTATTTT.